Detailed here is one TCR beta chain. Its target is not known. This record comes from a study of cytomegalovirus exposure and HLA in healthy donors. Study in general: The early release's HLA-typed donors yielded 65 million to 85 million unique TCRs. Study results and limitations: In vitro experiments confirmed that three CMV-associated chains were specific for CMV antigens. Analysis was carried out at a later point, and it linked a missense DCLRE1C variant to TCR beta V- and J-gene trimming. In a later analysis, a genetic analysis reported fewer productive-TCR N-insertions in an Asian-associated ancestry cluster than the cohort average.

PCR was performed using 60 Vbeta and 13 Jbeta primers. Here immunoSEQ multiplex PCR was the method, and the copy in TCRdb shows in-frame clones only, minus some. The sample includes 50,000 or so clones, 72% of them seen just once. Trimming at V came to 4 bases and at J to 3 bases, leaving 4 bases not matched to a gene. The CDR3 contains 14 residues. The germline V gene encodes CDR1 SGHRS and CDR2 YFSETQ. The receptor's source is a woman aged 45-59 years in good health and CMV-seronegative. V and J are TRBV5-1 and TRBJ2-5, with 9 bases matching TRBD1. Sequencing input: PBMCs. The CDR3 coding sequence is TGCGCCAGCAGCCCCGGGACAGGGAAAGAGACCCAGTACTTC. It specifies CASSPGTGKETQYF.